The 11 T cell receptor beta chains below come from one sample, sequenced in a study of cytomegalovirus exposure and HLA in healthy donors. PCR amplification relied on 60 Vbeta primers (plus 13 Jbeta primers). This table comes from immunoSEQ multiplex PCR, and its TCRdb copy is limited to in-frame clones, with some not included. In the table there are around 130,000 clones, approximately 80% of which are singletons. The sample taken for sequencing was PBMCs. These receptors all stem from a man in his forties in good health and CMV-seronegative.

V gene TRBV18 combines with J gene TRBJ2-1, with D unclear. Germline values: CDR1 KGHSH, CDR2 LQKENI. The CDR3 is made up of 14 amino acids. V lost 0 bases and J 3 bases, leaving 6 bases between the germline ends. DNA of the CDR3: TGTGCCAGCTCACCACCGTCGGTCTACAATGAGCAGTTCTTC. Amino acids: CASSPPSVYNEQFF.

V is TRBV29-1 and J is TRBJ2-4; 8 nucleotides line up with TRBD1. CDR3 length: 10 amino acids. CDR1 and CDR2 from the germline V gene are SQVTM and ANQGSEA. The ends lost 4 bases at V and 14 bases at J; junction bases unmatched: 4. The CDR3 loop reads CSVGGQGEYF. Here the CDR3 DNA reads TGCAGCGTTGGAGGACAGGGCGAGTACTTC.

The genes are TRBV28 and TRBJ2-7, with 10 bases that match TRBD2. Per the germline V gene, CDR1 is MDHEN and CDR2 is SYDVKM. The CDR3 totals 16 residues. J gave up 0 bases and V 0 bases, and 2 bases lay outside the gene matches. The DNA for the CDR3 is TGTGCCAGCAGTTTATGGCCTAGCGGGGGCTCCTACGAGCAGTACTTC. This codes for CASSLWPSGGSYEQYF.

V and J are TRBV4-1 and TRBJ2-1, with 7 bases aligning to TRBD1. Germline CDR1 MGHRA, CDR2 YSYEKL. J lost 4 bases, V lost 2 bases, and 5 bases had no gene match. There are 15 residues in the CDR3. The CDR3 spells CASSQLTGEYNEQFF. The CDR3 nucleotides read TGCGCCAGCAGCCAACTAACAGGGGAATACAATGAGCAGTTCTTC.

This chain links TRBV19 with TRBJ2-6; possibly TRBD1 for D (5 bases). V lost 9 bases, J lost 4 bases, and 10 bases lay in between. The CDR3 totals 13 residues. Germline values: CDR1 LNHDA, CDR2 SQIVND (reference sequence). The CDR3 bases are TGTGCCAGCCGACAGAGGGGGGCCAACGTCCTGACTTTC. This translates into CASRQRGANVLTF.

The chain joins TRBV27 to TRBJ1-2; 10 nucleotides match TRBD1. Unmatched junction bases numbered 2, after V lost 5 bases and J lost 8 bases. The CDR3 has 12 residues. Germline V gene sequence: CDR1 MNHEY, CDR2 SMNVEV (reference sequence). CDR3 DNA sequence: TGTGCCAGCAGTGGGACAGGGGACGGCTACACCTTC. It translates to CASSGTGDGYTF.

The chain links TRBV5-6 to TRBJ2-3; 12 bases match TRBD1. The CDR3 runs 15 residues. Trimming removed 4 bases from V and 2 bases from J; junction bases left unmatched: 2. Germline V gene data show CDR1 as SGHDT and CDR2 as YYEEEE. Here the CDR3 DNA reads TGTGCCAGCAGCCCGGGACAGGGGGCCACAGATACGCAGTATTTT. The encoded protein is CASSPGQGATDTQYF. Together with reference TRBV5-6 and TRBJ2-3, the CDR3 gives the full variable domain: DAGVTQSPTHLIKTRGQQVTLRCSPKSGHDTVSWYQQALGQGPQFIFQYYEEEERQRGNFPDRFSGHQFPNYSSELNVNALLLGDSALYLCASSPGQGATDTQYFGPGTRLTVL.

Comment on this clone: Other DNA sequences in the sample encode the same CDR3. CDR3 loop: CASSLEGYEQYF. DNA of the CDR3: TGCGCCAGCAGCCTAGAGGGCTACGAGCAGTACTTC. The V gene is TRBV5-1, the J gene TRBJ2-7, with a weak D call TRBD2 (5 bases). The V gene lost 4 bases and the J gene lost 3 bases, with 8 bases spanning the gap. Germline values: CDR1 SGHRS, CDR2 YFSETQ. CDR3 length equals 12 residues. Full variable domain (outside the CDR3, taken from reference TRBV5-1 and TRBJ2-7): KAGVTQTPRYLIKTRGQQVTLSCSPISGHRSVSWYQQTPGQGLQFLFEYFSETQRNKGNFPGRFSGRQFSNSRSEMNVSTLELGDSALYLCASSLEGYEQYFGPGTRLTVT.

This clone came up a few times. The chain combines TRBV30 with TRBJ1-1, with 11 bases fitting TRBD1. This CDR3 is built from 14 residues. The V segment lost 2 bases and the J segment 7 bases; nucleotides outside the gene matches: 6. Looked up from germline, CDR1 is GTSNPN and CDR2 is SVGIG (reference sequence). CDR3 residues: CAWSKGQGAGEAFF. CDR3 in DNA: TGTGCCTGGAGTAAAGGACAGGGGGCCGGTGAAGCTTTCTTT.

This clone was seen a handful of times. The chain employs TRBV7-9 and TRBJ1-1; no clear D. Between the trimmed V and J ends, which lost 3 bases and 0 bases, there was a span of 5 bases. CDR1 and CDR2 (germline): SEHNR, FQNEAQ (reference sequence). The CDR3 has 13 amino acids. The CDR3 here is CASSFVVNTEAFF. The CDR3 region has the DNA TGTGCCAGCAGCTTCGTTGTGAACACTGAAGCTTTCTTT. Full variable domain (outside the CDR3, taken from reference TRBV7-9 and TRBJ1-1): DTGVSQNPRHKITKRGQNVTFRCDPISEHNRLYWYRQTLGQGPEFLTYFQNEAQLEKSRLLSDRFSAERPKGSFSTLEIQRTEQGDSAMYLCASSFVVNTEAFFGQGTRLTVV.

The V and J genes are TRBV7-8 and TRBJ2-1; possible D gene TRBD2, 6 bases. The V end was cut by 5 bases, the J end by 9 bases, with 17 bases between. The CDR3 is 14 residues long. Per the germline V gene, CDR1 is SGHVS and CDR2 is FQNEAQ. CDR3 loop: CASSPATVEGEQFF. The CDR3, as DNA: TGTGCCAGCAGCCCTGCGACGGTGGAGGGTGAGCAGTTCTTC.